The 9 T cell receptor beta chains below all came from one sample that was sequenced in a study of identical twins. TCRdb called the 5' RACE reads again in MiXCR, with one record for every CDR3 protein. This table holds about 160,000 distinct CDR3 sequences, around 3.6% found once. The sequenced sample was memory T cells sorted from blood. The origin of the receptors is a man aged 18 to 29 in good health.

As concerns this clonotype: One base away lies a much larger clone, so this may be a sequencing read error. The chain links TRBV3-1 to TRBJ2-3; TRBD2 might be the D (6 bases). Germline V gene lookup returns CDR1 LGHDT and CDR2 YNNKEL (reference sequence). The CDR3 is 16 residues long. The CDR3 DNA reads TGTGCCAGCAGCCAAGTGAAGGTCGGGAGCACAGATACGCGGTATTTT. Its translation is CASSQVKVGSTDTRYF.

This clonotype was counted at least ten times. The chain uses TRBV6-5 and TRBJ2-3, with D unclear. The CDR3 covers 16 residues. Trimming took off 0 bases at V and 1 base at J, with 11 bases between the two ends. The germline V gene encodes CDR1 MNHEY and CDR2 SVGAGI. This chain's CDR3 is CASSYSVSRGTDTQYF. Here the CDR3 DNA reads TGTGCCAGCAGTTACTCGGTCAGCCGGGGCACAGATACGCAGTATTTT.

In this sample, this clonotype turned up many times. The chain joins TRBV4-2 to TRBJ2-6; TRBD2 matches at 7 bases. V lost 1 base, J lost 0 bases, and 3 bases stayed unmatched. This CDR3 has 17 residues. Germline values: CDR1 LGHNA, CDR2 YNFKEQ. The DNA of the CDR3 is TGTGCCAGCAGCCAAGGAAGCGGGAACTCTGGGGCCAACGTCCTGACTTTC. This translates into CASSQGSGNSGANVLTF.

The sample holds a few counts of this clonotype. V gene TRBV3-1 combines with J gene TRBJ2-1; 14 bases line up with TRBD2. The V gene end was trimmed by 2 bases and the J gene end by 6 bases; junction bases not matched to a gene: 6. This CDR3 has 17 residues. Per germline, CDR1 LGHDT and CDR2 YNNKEL (reference sequence). CDR3 DNA: TGTGCCAGCAGCCAAAGACTAGCGGGAGGGCCGGGCAATGAGCAGTTCTTC. Translating gives CASSQRLAGGPGNEQFF.

This clonotype was detected ten times or more. The J gene is TRBJ2-3, the V gene TRBV5-1, with TRBD2 matching 8 bases. Germline V lookup: CDR1 SGHRS, CDR2 YFSETQ. With V trimmed by 0 bases and J by 3 bases, 3 bases remained unmatched. CDR3 size: 15 residues. CDR3 DNA sequence: TGCGCCAGCAGCTTGGCGGGAGGGTGGACAGATACGCAGTATTTT. Encoded protein: CASSLAGGWTDTQYF.

In its sample, this clonotype was seen many times. The CDR3, as DNA: TGCAGTGCTAGAGATCTGCGAACAGGGGGCATGAGCAATCAGCCCCAGCATTTT. Residues: CSARDLRTGGMSNQPQHF. The V and J genes are TRBV20-1 and TRBJ1-5, with 9 nucleotides matching TRBD1. Looked up from germline, CDR1 is DFQATT and CDR2 is SNEGSKA (reference sequence). CDR3 length: 18 amino acids. Trimming took 0 bases from V and 1 from J; bases not matched to a gene: 10.

Many counts were recorded for this clonotype. This chain links TRBV6-2 or TRBV6-3 with TRBJ2-1; 12 bases match TRBD2. Germline-derived CDR1 and CDR2 are MNHEY and SVGEGT. The CDR3 runs 17 residues. Trimming at V came to 6 bases and at J to 7 bases, leaving 13 bases not matched to a gene. CDR3 residues: CASSLTHTSGRRNEQFF. Written as DNA, the CDR3 is TGTGCCAGCAGCCTAACCCATACTAGCGGGAGGAGGAATGAGCAGTTCTTC.

V is TRBV20-1 and J is TRBJ2-1; 10 bases are a match to TRBD2. V shed 3 bases and J 1 base; nucleotides not matched to a gene: 6. CDR1 DFQATT and CDR2 SNEGSKA come from the germline V gene (reference sequence). This CDR3 region has 16 residues. Here the CDR3 reads CSASPLLAGSYNEQFF. The DNA of the CDR3 is TGCAGTGCTAGTCCCCTACTAGCGGGGTCCTACAATGAGCAGTTCTTC.

This clonotype has at least ten counts. V gene TRBV5-6 combines with J gene TRBJ2-1; 7 bases are shared with TRBD2. Trimming at V came to 1 base and at J to 9 bases, leaving 7 bases not matched to a gene. The CDR3 is 14 residues long. Germline values: CDR1 SGHDT, CDR2 YYEEEE. This CDR3 is CASSLRRGRGEQFF. As DNA, the CDR3 is TGTGCCAGCAGCTTGAGGCGCGGGAGAGGTGAGCAGTTCTTC.